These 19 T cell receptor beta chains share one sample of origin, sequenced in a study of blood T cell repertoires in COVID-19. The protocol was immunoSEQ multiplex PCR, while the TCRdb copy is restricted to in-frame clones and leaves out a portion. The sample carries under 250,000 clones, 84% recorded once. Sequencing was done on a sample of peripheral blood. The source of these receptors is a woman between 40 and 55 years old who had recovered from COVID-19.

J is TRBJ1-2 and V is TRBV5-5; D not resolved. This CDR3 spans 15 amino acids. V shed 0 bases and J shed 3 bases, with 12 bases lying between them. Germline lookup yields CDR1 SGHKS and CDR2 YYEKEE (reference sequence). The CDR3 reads CASSLGHSNDYGYTF. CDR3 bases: TGTGCCAGCAGCTTGGGTCACAGCAATGACTATGGCTACACCTTC. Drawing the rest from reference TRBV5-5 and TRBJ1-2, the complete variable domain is DAGVTQSPTHLIKTRGQQVTLRCSPISGHKSVSWYQQVLGQGPQFIFQYYEKEERGRGNFPDRFSARQFPNYSSELNVNALLLGDSALYLCASSLGHSNDYGYTFGSGTRLTVV.

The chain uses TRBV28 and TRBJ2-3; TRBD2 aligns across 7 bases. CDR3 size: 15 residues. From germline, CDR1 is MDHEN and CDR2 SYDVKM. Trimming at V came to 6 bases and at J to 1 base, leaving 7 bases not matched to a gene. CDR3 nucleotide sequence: TGTGCCAGCAGAACGGCGGGGGACGGCACAGATACGCAGTATTTT. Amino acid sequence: CASRTAGDGTDTQYF.

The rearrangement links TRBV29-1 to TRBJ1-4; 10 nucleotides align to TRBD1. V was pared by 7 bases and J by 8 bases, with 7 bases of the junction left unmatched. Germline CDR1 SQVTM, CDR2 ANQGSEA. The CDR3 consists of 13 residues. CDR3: CSAAGTGVEKLFF. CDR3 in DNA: TGCAGCGCCGCCGGGACAGGGGTAGAAAAACTGTTTTTT.

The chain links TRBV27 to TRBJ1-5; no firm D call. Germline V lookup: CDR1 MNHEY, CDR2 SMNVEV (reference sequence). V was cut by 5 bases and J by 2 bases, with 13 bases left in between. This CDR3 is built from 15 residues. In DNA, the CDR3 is TGTGCCAGCAGTCCCCGCGCGATGGGCAATCAGCCCCAGCATTTT. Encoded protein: CASSPRAMGNQPQHF.

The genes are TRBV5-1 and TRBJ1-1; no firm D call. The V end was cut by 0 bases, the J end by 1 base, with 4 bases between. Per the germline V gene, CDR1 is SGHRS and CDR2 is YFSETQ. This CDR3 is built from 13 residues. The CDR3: CASSLGANTEAFF. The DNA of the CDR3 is TGCGCCAGCAGCTTGGGAGCGAACACTGAAGCTTTCTTT.

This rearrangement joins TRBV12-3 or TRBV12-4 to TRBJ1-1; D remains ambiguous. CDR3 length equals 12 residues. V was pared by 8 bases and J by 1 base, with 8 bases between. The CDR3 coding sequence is TGTGCCAGCCGACGAGGGAACACTGAAGCTTTCTTT. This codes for CASRRGNTEAFF.

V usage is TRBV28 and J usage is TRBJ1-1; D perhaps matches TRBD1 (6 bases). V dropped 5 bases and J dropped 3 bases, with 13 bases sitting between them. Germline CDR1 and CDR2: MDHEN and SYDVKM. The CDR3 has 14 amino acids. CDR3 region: CASSTTGWHTEAFF. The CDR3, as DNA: TGTGCCAGCAGTACAACAGGGTGGCACACTGAAGCTTTCTTT.

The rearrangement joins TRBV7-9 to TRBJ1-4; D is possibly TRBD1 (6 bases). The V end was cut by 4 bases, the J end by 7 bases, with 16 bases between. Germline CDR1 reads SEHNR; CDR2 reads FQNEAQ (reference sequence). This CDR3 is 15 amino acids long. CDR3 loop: CASSWWQGKGEKLFF. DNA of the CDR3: TGTGCCAGCAGCTGGTGGCAGGGGAAGGGTGAAAAACTGTTTTTT.

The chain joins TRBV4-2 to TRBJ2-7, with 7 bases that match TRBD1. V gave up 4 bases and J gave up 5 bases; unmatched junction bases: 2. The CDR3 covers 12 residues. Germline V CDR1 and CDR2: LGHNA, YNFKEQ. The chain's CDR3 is CASSLDRDEQYF. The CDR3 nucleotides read TGTGCCAGCAGCCTAGACAGGGACGAGCAGTACTTC.

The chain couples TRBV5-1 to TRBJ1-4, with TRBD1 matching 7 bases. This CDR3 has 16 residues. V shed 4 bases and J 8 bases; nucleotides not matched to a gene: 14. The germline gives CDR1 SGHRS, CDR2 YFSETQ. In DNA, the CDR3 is TGCGCCAGCAGCGGATGGACCGGGACAGTCCCCGAAAAACTGTTTTTT. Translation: CASSGWTGTVPEKLFF.

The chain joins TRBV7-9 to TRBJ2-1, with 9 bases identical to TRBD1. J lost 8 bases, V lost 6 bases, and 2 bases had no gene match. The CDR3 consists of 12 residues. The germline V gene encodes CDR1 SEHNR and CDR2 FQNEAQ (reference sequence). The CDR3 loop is CASRDRGDEQFF. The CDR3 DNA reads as TGTGCCAGCAGGGACAGGGGCGATGAGCAGTTCTTC.

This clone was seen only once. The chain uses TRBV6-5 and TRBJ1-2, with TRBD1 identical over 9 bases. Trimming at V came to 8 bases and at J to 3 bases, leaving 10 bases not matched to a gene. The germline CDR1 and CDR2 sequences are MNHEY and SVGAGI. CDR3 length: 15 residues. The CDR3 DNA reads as TGTGCCAGCGCGAACTCGGACAGGGGATACTATGGCTACACCTTC. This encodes CASANSDRGYYGYTF.

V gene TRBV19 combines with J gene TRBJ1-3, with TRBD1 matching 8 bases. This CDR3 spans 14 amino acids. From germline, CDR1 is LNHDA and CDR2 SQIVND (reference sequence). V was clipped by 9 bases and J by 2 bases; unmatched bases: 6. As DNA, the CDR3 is TGTGCCAGCTCGGACAGGGCGACTGGAAACACCATATATTTT. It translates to CASSDRATGNTIYF. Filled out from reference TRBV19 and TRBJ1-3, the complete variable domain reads DGGITQSPKYLFRKEGQNVTLSCEQNLNHDAMYWYRQDPGQGLRLIYYSQIVNDFQKGDIAEGYSVSREKKESFPLTVTSAQKNPTAFYLCASSDRATGNTIYFGEGSWLTVV.

The CDR3 coding sequence is TGTGCCACCAGCAGGGGGGACAGCAACACTGAAGCTTTCTTT. Translated, it gives CATSRGDSNTEAFF. V usage is TRBV15 and J usage is TRBJ1-1, with 7 positions matching TRBD1. Trimming cost V 3 bases and J 2 bases; bases outside gene matches: 3. Germline V lookup: CDR1 LNHNV, CDR2 YYDKDF (reference sequence). The CDR3 totals 14 residues.

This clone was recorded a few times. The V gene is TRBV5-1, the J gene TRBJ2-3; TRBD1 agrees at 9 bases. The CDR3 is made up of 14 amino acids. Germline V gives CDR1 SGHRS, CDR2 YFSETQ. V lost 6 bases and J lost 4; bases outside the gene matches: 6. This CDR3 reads CASTDRGSPDTQYF. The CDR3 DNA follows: TGCGCCAGCACTGACAGGGGGTCACCAGATACGCAGTATTTT.

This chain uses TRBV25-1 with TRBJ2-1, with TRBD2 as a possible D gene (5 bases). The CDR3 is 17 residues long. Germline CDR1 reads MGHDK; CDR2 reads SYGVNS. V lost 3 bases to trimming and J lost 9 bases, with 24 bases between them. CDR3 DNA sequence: TGTGCCAGCAGTGATTCCGGGCCCCCCTACCAGGCGGGTGAGCAGTTCTTC. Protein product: CASSDSGPPYQAGEQFF.

The CDR3 loop is CASSLRAENTEAFF. The CDR3 DNA sequence: TGCGCCAGCAGCTTGCGTGCAGAGAACACTGAAGCTTTCTTT. The chain uses TRBV5-1 and TRBJ1-1; D uncertain. The CDR3 has 14 amino acids. The germline CDR1 and CDR2 sequences are SGHRS and YFSETQ. Trimming shortened V by 1 base and J by 1 base, and 8 bases separated the two germline ends.

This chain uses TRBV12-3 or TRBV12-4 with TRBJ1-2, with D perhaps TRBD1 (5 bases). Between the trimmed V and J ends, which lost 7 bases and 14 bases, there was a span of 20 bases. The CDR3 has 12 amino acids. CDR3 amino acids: CASTYTTAPRTF. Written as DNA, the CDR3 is TGTGCCAGCACTTACACGACAGCCCCTAGAACCTTC.

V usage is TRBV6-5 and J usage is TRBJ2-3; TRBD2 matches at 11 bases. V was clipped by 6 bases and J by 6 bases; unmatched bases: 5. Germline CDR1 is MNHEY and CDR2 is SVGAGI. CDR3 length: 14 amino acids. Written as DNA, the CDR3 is TGTGCCAGCAGATTAGCGGGGGGGCCGGATACGCAGTATTTT. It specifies CASRLAGGPDTQYF.